The rows below give T cell receptor beta chains drawn from one sample of a study of beta chain features in type 1 diabetes. Here immunoSEQ multiplex PCR was the method, and the copy in TCRdb shows in-frame clones only, minus some. The sample has 850,000 to 900,000 clones; roughly 16% are singletons. Sample: naive CD4+ T cells from blood. These receptors came from a woman aged 18-30 years in good health. The CDR3 runs from the conserved cysteine through the conserved F or W. The order of the fields is clone size, V gene, D gene, J gene, CDR3 protein, CDR3 DNA. D genes are given only for firm matches. The size entry is marked missing in some rows and otherwise reads once, few, many or a size class.

size: .
V: TRBV2
D: .
J: TRBJ2-7
CDR3: CASRRDGYEQYF
DNA: TGTGCCAGCAGGAGGGATGGGTACGAGCAGTACTTC

size: few
V: TRBV7-2
D: .
J: TRBJ1-4
CDR3: CASSLSAGEEKLFF
DNA: TGTGCCAGCAGCTTATCTGCCGGTGAGGAAAAACTGTTTTTT

size: .
V: TRBV5-1
D: .
J: TRBJ2-5
CDR3: CASSMLGTRETQYF
DNA: TGCGCCAGCAGCATGCTCGGGACCCGGGAGACCCAGTACTTC

size: .
V: TRBV5-6
D: .
J: TRBJ1-2
CDR3: CASRGGLNYGYTF
DNA: TGTGCCAGCCGAGGCGGGCTCAACTATGGCTACACCTTC

size: .
V: TRBV11-1
D: .
J: TRBJ2-1
CDR3: CASSLGRDNEQFF
DNA: TGTGCCAGCAGCTTGGGGCGGGACAATGAGCAGTTCTTC

size: .
V: TRBV7-2
D: TRBD1
J: TRBJ2-7
CDR3: CASSSTFRQGDSNEQYF
DNA: TGTGCCAGCAGCTCTACCTTTCGACAGGGGGATTCCAACGAGCAGTACTTC

size: .
V: TRBV9
D: .
J: TRBJ1-2
CDR3: CASSVAGGNYGYTF
DNA: TGTGCCAGCAGCGTAGCTGGGGGTAACTATGGCTACACCTTC

size: few
V: TRBV5-8
D: .
J: TRBJ2-7
CDR3: CASSLARETRHYEQYF
DNA: TGTGCCAGCAGCTTGGCCAGGGAAACAAGACACTACGAGCAGTACTTC

size: few
V: TRBV10-3
D: TRBD1
J: TRBJ2-3
CDR3: CAISGPDRAPDTQYF
DNA: TGTGCCATCAGTGGACCGGACAGGGCGCCAGATACGCAGTATTTT

size: few
V: TRBV6-6
D: TRBD2
J: TRBJ2-5
CDR3: CASSPWGSGRVQTQYF
DNA: TGTGCCAGCAGCCCTTGGGGTAGCGGGAGGGTACAGACCCAGTACTTC

size: few
V: TRBV2
D: .
J: TRBJ2-3
CDR3: CASRDGTYTDTQYF
DNA: TGTGCCAGCAGGGACGGGACTTACACAGATACGCAGTATTTT

size: few
V: TRBV6-5
D: TRBD2
J: TRBJ2-5
CDR3: CASSYRGAQYF
DNA: TGTGCCAGCAGTTACCGGGGGGCCCAGTACTTC

size: .
V: TRBV28
D: .
J: TRBJ2-7
CDR3: CASRDTTAYEQYF
DNA: TGTGCCAGCAGGGACACGACCGCCTACGAGCAGTACTTC

size: .
V: TRBV7-2
D: .
J: TRBJ2-5
CDR3: CASSPNGGETQYF
DNA: TGTGCCAGCAGCCCAAACGGGGGCGAGACCCAGTACTTC

size: few
V: TRBV29-1
D: TRBD2
J: TRBJ2-3
CDR3: CSVETGWTSDTDTQYF
DNA: TGCAGCGTTGAGACCGGGTGGACTAGCGATACAGATACGCAGTATTTT

size: few
V: TRBV4-2
D: .
J: TRBJ2-6
CDR3: CASSQQRSRVSGANVLTF
DNA: TGTGCCAGCAGCCAGCAACGCTCCAGGGTCTCTGGGGCCAACGTCCTGACTTTC

size: .
V: TRBV28
D: TRBD2
J: TRBJ2-1
CDR3: CASSSGASGRSSYNEQFF
DNA: TGTGCCAGCAGTTCTGGAGCTAGCGGGAGAAGCTCCTACAATGAGCAGTTCTTC

size: few
V: TRBV29-1
D: TRBD1
J: TRBJ1-2
CDR3: CSVVGTGQAYYGYTF
DNA: TGCAGCGTTGTGGGGACGGGACAGGCTTACTATGGCTACACCTTC

size: .
V: TRBV11-2
D: .
J: TRBJ2-7
CDR3: CASRPGAAGYEQYF
DNA: TGTGCCAGCAGACCCGGAGCGGCTGGTTACGAGCAGTACTTC

size: few
V: TRBV18
D: .
J: TRBJ1-5
CDR3: CASSGLGGDQPQHF
DNA: TGTGCCAGCTCAGGTCTAGGGGGGGATCAGCCCCAGCATTTT

size: .
V: TRBV6-1
D: .
J: TRBJ2-2
CDR3: CASKIWEPSTGELFF
DNA: TGTGCCAGCAAAATTTGGGAACCGAGCACCGGGGAGCTGTTTTTT

size: .
V: TRBV6-5
D: TRBD2
J: TRBJ2-3
CDR3: CASSYSILAGDTQYF
DNA: TGTGCCAGCAGTTACTCGATCCTAGCGGGGGATACGCAGTATTTT

size: .
V: TRBV27
D: TRBD1
J: TRBJ2-7
CDR3: CASSINTGGPYEQYF
DNA: TGTGCCAGCAGTATAAATACAGGGGGTCCCTACGAGCAGTACTTC

size: few
V: TRBV5-1
D: TRBD1
J: TRBJ2-5
CDR3: CASSLDRGHETQYF
DNA: TGCGCCAGCAGCTTAGACAGGGGACATGAGACCCAGTACTTC

size: .
V: TRBV6-6
D: TRBD1
J: TRBJ2-7
CDR3: CASRGQGYEQYF
DNA: TGTGCCAGCAGAGGACAGGGCTACGAGCAGTACTTC

size: .
V: TRBV5-1
D: .
J: TRBJ2-7
CDR3: CASSFVGFRQEQYF
DNA: TGCGCCAGCAGCTTCGTGGGTTTTCGACAGGAGCAGTACTTC

size: few
V: TRBV7-9
D: .
J: TRBJ2-5
CDR3: CASSLGSLTQETQYF
DNA: TGTGCCAGCAGCTTAGGGAGTCTCACCCAAGAGACCCAGTACTTC

size: few
V: TRBV7-9
D: .
J: TRBJ2-1
CDR3: CASSLVGGRNEQFF
DNA: TGTGCCAGCAGCTTAGTCGGGGGCAGGAATGAGCAGTTCTTC

size: few
V: TRBV9
D: .
J: TRBJ2-7
CDR3: CASSVGTASYEQYF
DNA: TGTGCCAGCAGCGTAGGGACAGCCTCCTACGAGCAGTACTTC

size: .
V: TRBV7-8
D: .
J: TRBJ2-6
CDR3: CASSLVRGANVLTF
DNA: TGTGCCAGCAGCTTAGTTCGGGGGGCCAACGTCCTGACTTTC

size: few
V: TRBV19
D: TRBD1
J: TRBJ2-2
CDR3: CASRGQGPGELFF
DNA: TGTGCCAGTAGAGGACAGGGACCCGGGGAGCTGTTTTTT

size: .
V: TRBV7-9
D: .
J: TRBJ1-1
CDR3: CASSLGGDTEAFF
DNA: TGTGCCAGCAGCTTAGGGGGAGACACTGAAGCTTTCTTT

size: .
V: TRBV5-4
D: .
J: TRBJ2-1
CDR3: CASSLGTEAGGIF
DNA: TGTGCCAGCAGCTTAGGGACAGAAGCGGGTGGAATCTTC

size: .
V: TRBV11-2
D: TRBD2
J: TRBJ2-1
CDR3: CASSLSGIEQFF
DNA: TGTGCCAGCAGCTTAAGCGGGATCGAGCAGTTCTTC

size: .
V: TRBV5-1
D: TRBD2
J: TRBJ2-1
CDR3: CASRESGSRHNEQFF
DNA: TGCGCCAGCAGAGAAAGCGGGAGCCGTCACAATGAGCAGTTCTTC

size: .
V: TRBV7-2
D: TRBD1
J: TRBJ1-2
CDR3: CASSPGQDYGYTF
DNA: TGTGCCAGCAGCCCCGGACAGGACTATGGCTACACCTTC

size: .
V: TRBV7-2
D: .
J: TRBJ2-1
CDR3: CASSLVSSQGGDEQFF
DNA: TGTGCCAGCAGCTTAGTCTCTTCACAGGGCGGCGATGAGCAGTTCTTC

size: few
V: TRBV6-5
D: .
J: TRBJ2-3
CDR3: CASSHNTDTQYF
DNA: TGTGCCAGCAGCCATAACACAGATACGCAGTATTTT

size: .
V: TRBV4-1
D: TRBD1
J: TRBJ1-5
CDR3: CASSQGDRGEGQPQHF
DNA: TGCGCCAGCAGCCAAGGCGACAGGGGAGAGGGTCAGCCCCAGCATTTT

size: few
V: TRBV7-9
D: .
J: TRBJ2-4
CDR3: CASSTRGHIQYF
DNA: TGTGCCAGCAGCACCAGAGGTCACATTCAGTACTTC

size: few
V: TRBV7-2
D: .
J: TRBJ1-2
CDR3: CASSFPVNYGYTF
DNA: TGTGCCAGCAGCTTCCCAGTCAACTATGGCTACACCTTC

size: few
V: TRBV7-9
D: TRBD1
J: TRBJ2-5
CDR3: CASSPGQGGGETQYF
DNA: TGTGCCAGCAGCCCCGGACAGGGAGGTGGAGAGACCCAGTACTTC

size: few
V: TRBV5-1
D: TRBD2
J: TRBJ2-7
CDR3: CASSQSGGPEYEQYF
DNA: TGCGCCAGCAGCCAGAGCGGGGGTCCTGAGTACGAGCAGTACTTC

size: .
V: TRBV7-8
D: .
J: TRBJ1-5
CDR3: CASSFFARDGQPQHF
DNA: TGTGCCAGCAGCTTTTTTGCCAGGGATGGCCAGCCCCAGCATTTT

size: .
V: TRBV28
D: .
J: TRBJ2-3
CDR3: CASFSYTSTDTQYF
DNA: TGTGCCAGCTTTTCTTATACTAGCACAGATACGCAGTATTTT

size: few
V: TRBV20-1
D: .
J: TRBJ2-7
CDR3: CSASRPEQYF
DNA: TGCAGTGCTAGTCGACCCGAGCAGTACTTC

size: few
V: TRBV15
D: .
J: TRBJ2-2
CDR3: CATSRGRVAGELFF
DNA: TGTGCCACCAGCAGAGGCCGGGTCGCCGGGGAGCTGTTTTTT

size: .
V: TRBV29-1
D: TRBD1
J: TRBJ2-1
CDR3: CSVTGSSYNEQFF
DNA: TGCAGCGTGACAGGGAGCTCCTACAATGAGCAGTTCTTC